This note documents a single T cell receptor beta chain sequence. As yet, its antigen is unknown. This sample stems from a study of OX40 agonist ivuxolimab in advanced cancers. TCRdb's table, derived via immunoSEQ multiplex PCR, lists solely in-frame clones and lacks some. The sample has roughly 35,000 clones, under 90% seen once. Deletions cut 8 bases from V and 12 bases from J, with 23 bases between. This CDR3 comprises 13 residues. Germline assignment: CDR1 SNHLY and CDR2 FYNNEI. Peripheral blood came from all dose cohorts at three timepoints. Notes on the study in general: Clones of CD4+ and CD8+ blood T cells grew by week 6 at doses of 0.1 to 3.0 mg/kg. More expanded clones were found, on average, in CD8+ than in CD4+ T cells.

The V gene is TRBV2, the J gene TRBJ2-7, with D perhaps TRBD1 (5 bases). This sequence originates from an adult with an advanced solid tumor such as melanoma, head and neck, liver or kidney cancer. This specimen was CD4+ or CD8+ T cells sorted from blood, taken in a trial of the OX40 agonist ivuxolimab. CDR3 sequence (DNA): TGTGCCAGCGTAGTCATGGGATGGGGCCCGAGGTACTTC. This codes for CASVVMGWGPRYF.